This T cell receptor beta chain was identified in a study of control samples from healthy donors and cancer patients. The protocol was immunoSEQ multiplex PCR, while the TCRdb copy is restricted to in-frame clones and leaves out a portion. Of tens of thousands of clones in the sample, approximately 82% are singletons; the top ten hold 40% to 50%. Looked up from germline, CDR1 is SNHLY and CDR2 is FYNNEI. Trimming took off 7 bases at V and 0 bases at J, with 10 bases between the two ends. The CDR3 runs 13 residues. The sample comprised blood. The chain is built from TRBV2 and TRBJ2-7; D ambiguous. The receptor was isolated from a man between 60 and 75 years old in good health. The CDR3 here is CASKGLSSYEQYF. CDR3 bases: TGTGCCAGCAAGGGTCTTAGCTCCTACGAGCAGTACTTC.